These 23 T cell receptor beta chains came from one sample sequenced in a study of T cells in Graves' hyperthyroidism and ophthalmopathy. Amplified TCR beta CDR3 regions came from RNA transcripts. A set of HTBI primers served as the primers for a first-round RT-PCR of the TCR CDR3. MiXCR, run by TCRdb on the multiplex PCR reads, gives a single entry per CDR3 protein. The data show fewer than 350,000 distinct CDR3 sequences, roughly 13% seen once. The material sequenced was blood. These receptors were taken from a woman in her forties with Graves' hyperthyroidism.

This clonotype was seen many times. The rearrangement links TRBV20-1 to TRBJ2-7; possibly TRBD2 for D (6 bases). Trimming left V 0 bases short and J 0 bases short, with 6 bases between. Germline assignment: CDR1 DFQATT and CDR2 SNEGSKA (reference sequence). The CDR3 consists of 13 residues. CDR3 sequence (DNA): TGCAGTGCTAGAGACGGGAGCTCCTACGAGCAGTACTTC. It translates to CSARDGSSYEQYF.

In regard to this clonotype: A much larger clone is a single base away; this may be a read error. This chain connects TRBV7-8 to TRBJ2-7; 7 bases agree with TRBD2. CDR3 length: 16 residues. Germline CDR1 is SGHVS and CDR2 is FQNEAQ. The CDR3 DNA reads as TGTGCCAGCGGCTTGGGGGGGAGCGGGATCACCTACGAGCAGTACTTC. This translates into CASGLGGSGITYEQYF. Drawing the rest from reference TRBV7-8 and TRBJ2-7, the complete variable domain is GAGVSQSPRYKVAKRGQDVALRCDPISGHVSLFWYQQALGQGPEFLTYFQNEAQLDKSGLPSDRFFAERPEGSVSTLKIQRTQQEDSAVYLCASGLGGSGITYEQYFGPGTRLTVT.

The sample holds many counts of this clonotype. This rearrangement joins TRBV11-2 to TRBJ1-5; D might be TRBD1 (6 bases). Germline assignment: CDR1 SGHAT and CDR2 FQNNGV. V gave up 5 bases and J gave up 4 bases, with 9 bases separating them. The CDR3 covers 13 residues. The CDR3 reads CASSRQDNQPQHF. The CDR3 nucleotides read TGTGCCAGCAGCCGACAGGATAATCAGCCCCAGCATTTT.

The rearrangement links TRBV20-1 to TRBJ1-2; 8 bases fit TRBD1. Unmatched junction bases numbered 12, after V lost 1 base and J lost 2 bases. This CDR3 contains 17 residues. Per germline, CDR1 DFQATT and CDR2 SNEGSKA (reference sequence). The CDR3 region is CSARGLLWTGINYGYTF. Here the CDR3 DNA reads TGCAGTGCTAGAGGGCTTTTGTGGACAGGGATAAACTATGGCTACACCTTC.

In its sample, this clonotype was seen many times. The rearrangement links TRBV28 to TRBJ2-3; 13 nucleotides line up with TRBD2. Germline V gene data show CDR1 as MDHEN and CDR2 as SYDVKM. The CDR3 totals 17 residues. The V gene end was trimmed by 2 bases and the J gene end by 0 bases; junction bases not matched to a gene: 2. The CDR3 sequence is CASSLAGLAGSTDTQYF. As DNA, the CDR3 is TGTGCCAGCAGTTTAGCGGGACTAGCGGGAAGCACAGATACGCAGTATTTT. Variable domain in full (rest from reference TRBV28 and TRBJ2-3): DVKVTQSSRYLVKRTGEKVFLECVQDMDHENMFWYRQDPGLGLRLIYFSYDVKMKEKGDIPEGYSVSREKKERFSLILESASTNQTSMYLCASSLAGLAGSTDTQYFGPGTRLTVL.

Many counts were recorded for this clonotype. The chain links TRBV10-3 to TRBJ1-2; no clear D. The CDR3 contains 14 residues. Germline CDR1 ENHRY, CDR2 SYGVKD. V shed 7 bases and J shed 0 bases, with 12 bases lying between them. DNA of the CDR3: TGTGCCATCAACCAAGCGGGTGCTAACTATGGCTACACCTTC. Its protein product is CAINQAGANYGYTF.

This clonotype was seen many times. The chain uses TRBV27 and TRBJ1-2; 9 nucleotides line up with TRBD1. CDR1 MNHEY and CDR2 SMNVEV come from the germline V gene (reference sequence). The CDR3 is 13 residues long. V was pared by 7 bases and J by 7 bases, with 7 bases of the junction left unmatched. The CDR3 reads CASTTGGAAGYTF. The CDR3 bases are TGTGCCAGCACTACAGGGGGCGCCGCTGGCTACACCTTC.

This chain joins TRBV5-1 and TRBJ1-3, with D unclear. The CDR3 is made up of 16 amino acids. V was clipped by 1 base and J by 0 bases, with 11 bases between them. In germline, CDR1 is SGHRS, CDR2 YFSETQ. The CDR3 sequence is CASSLNGGRSGNTIYF. The CDR3 DNA reads TGCGCCAGCAGCTTGAATGGAGGCCGCTCTGGAAACACCATATATTTT.

This clonotype was picked up many times. The gene calls are TRBV2 and TRBJ1-6, with D possibly being TRBD1 (6 bases). The V and J ends lost 4 bases and 5 bases respectively, with 12 bases between them. The CDR3 totals 15 residues. Germline V gene lookup returns CDR1 SNHLY and CDR2 FYNNEI. The CDR3 DNA sequence: TGTGCCAGCAGTGCCGCGGCAGGGGATAATTCACCCCTCCACTTT. Amino acid sequence: CASSAAAGDNSPLHF.

This clonotype was observed a handful of times. The chain links TRBV20-1 to TRBJ1-5; D is possibly TRBD1 (5 bases). Trimming removed 5 bases at V and 6 bases at J, with 11 bases between. Germline V lookup: CDR1 DFQATT, CDR2 SNEGSKA (reference sequence). The CDR3 length is 12 residues. CDR3 bases: TGCAGTGCTGGGACGGCGAGTCAGCCCCAGCATTTT. It specifies CSAGTASQPQHF.

The rearrangement uses TRBV30 and TRBJ2-2, with D possibly being TRBD2 (7 bases). Per germline, CDR1 GTSNPN and CDR2 SVGIG (reference sequence). This CDR3 has 16 amino acids. Trimming took off 0 bases at V and 5 bases at J, with 16 bases between the two ends. The CDR3 nucleotides are TGTGCCTGGAGTGTAAGGGGGAGGGCAAGGACCGGGGAGCTGTTTTTT. Translation gives CAWSVRGRARTGELFF.

This clonotype was counted many times. V and J are TRBV7-8 and TRBJ2-7, with 10 bases identical to TRBD2. V trimming: 5 bases; J trimming: 4 bases; junction bases outside the gene matches: 11. Germline loops: CDR1 SGHVS, CDR2 FQNEAQ. The CDR3 has 16 amino acids. In DNA form, the CDR3 reads TGTGCCAGCAGCCAACCACAGGGACTAGCGCTATACGAGCAGTACTTC. Amino acids: CASSQPQGLALYEQYF.

At least ten counts were recorded for this clonotype. J is TRBJ2-5 and V is TRBV6-1, with D perhaps TRBD2 (5 bases). V lost 6 bases to trimming and J lost 3 bases, with 14 bases between them. CDR1 and CDR2 from the germline V gene are MNHNS and SASEGT. This CDR3 is 14 amino acids long. This CDR3 is CASSPGRGKETQYF. DNA of the CDR3: TGTGCCAGCAGCCCAGGACGGGGAAAAGAGACCCAGTACTTC.

The V gene is TRBV2, the J gene TRBJ2-5, with D tentatively TRBD2 (6 bases). Germline loops: CDR1 SNHLY, CDR2 FYNNEI. This CDR3 contains 11 residues. Trimming left V 5 bases short and J 9 bases short, with 10 bases between. In nucleotides, the CDR3 is TGTGCCAGCAGTCCCGGGGAGGCCCAGTACTTC. Residues: CASSPGEAQYF.

This clonotype came up a few times. The chain employs TRBV28 and TRBJ2-7; D possibly uses TRBD1 or TRBD2 (5 bases each). CDR1 and CDR2 (germline): MDHEN, SYDVKM. Deletions cut 10 bases from V and 3 bases from J, with 16 bases between. The CDR3 extends over 13 amino acids. The CDR3 loop is CAKWDLRGYEQYF. As DNA, the CDR3 is TGTGCCAAATGGGACCTTAGAGGCTACGAGCAGTACTTC. The variable domain in full, completed from reference TRBV28 and TRBJ2-7, reads DVKVTQSSRYLVKRTGEKVFLECVQDMDHENMFWYRQDPGLGLRLIYFSYDVKMKEKGDIPEGYSVSREKKERFSLILESASTNQTSMYLCAKWDLRGYEQYFGPGTRLTVT.

J is TRBJ2-1 and V is TRBV2, with D uncertain. CDR1 is SNHLY, CDR2 FYNNEI, per germline. V was shortened by 6 bases and J by 9 bases, with 6 bases between the two germline ends. This CDR3 spans 10 amino acids. In DNA form, the CDR3 reads TGTGCCAGCAGAACAAGTGAGCAGTTCTTC. It specifies CASRTSEQFF.

The sample holds many counts of this clonotype. The chain combines TRBV28 with TRBJ2-7; the D is unclear. Germline V lookup: CDR1 MDHEN, CDR2 SYDVKM. The CDR3 length is 12 residues. V lost 2 bases and J 4 bases, leaving 6 bases between the germline ends. DNA of the CDR3: TGTGCCAGCAGTTTAAGTGGTTACGAGCAGTACTTC. Its translation: CASSLSGYEQYF.

For this clonotype: The junction departs from the called germline gene at one end, perhaps through a read error. This chain connects TRBV27 to TRBJ1-4, with 7 bases that match TRBD1. From germline, CDR1 is MNHEY and CDR2 SMNVEV (reference sequence). This CDR3 has 17 residues. CDR3 protein: CASSPGGQLTFNERLFF. The CDR3 DNA is TGTGCCAGCAGTCCGGGGGGACAGCTGACCTTTAATGAAAGACTGTTTTTT.

This clonotype has a count of ten or more. The DNA of the CDR3 is TGTGCCAGCAGTTTAGGTCCGGGGGGCCATCAGCCCCAGCATTTT. Amino acids: CASSLGPGGHQPQHF. The chain recombines TRBV28 with TRBJ1-5; a weak D match, TRBD1 (6 bases). The CDR3 sequence is 15 residues long. V was trimmed by 2 bases and J by 5 bases, leaving 13 bases between them. The germline CDR1 and CDR2 sequences are MDHEN and SYDVKM.

This clonotype appeared a few times. This rearrangement joins TRBV5-1 to TRBJ2-7, with D tentatively TRBD2 (5 bases). CDR3 size: 14 residues. The germline V gene encodes CDR1 SGHRS and CDR2 YFSETQ. V was cut by 0 bases and J by 1 base, with 8 bases left in between. CDR3 sequence (DNA): TGCGCCAGCAGCTTGGTTCCGGGGTCCTACGAGCAGTACTTC. Amino acid sequence: CASSLVPGSYEQYF.

This clonotype was found many times. The CDR3 sequence is CASSPMTTEAFF. The CDR3 DNA follows: TGTGCCAGCTCACCCATGACCACTGAAGCTTTCTTT. This rearrangement joins TRBV18 to TRBJ1-1; no clear D. CDR3 length equals 12 residues. Germline-derived CDR1 and CDR2 are KGHSH and LQKENI. V lost 3 bases, J lost 4 bases, and 6 bases lay in between.

The J gene is TRBJ2-5, the V gene TRBV30; 11 bases are a match to TRBD2. The CDR3 length is 14 residues. Trimming removed 5 bases from V and 2 bases from J; junction bases left unmatched: 4. Looked up from germline, CDR1 is GTSNPN and CDR2 is SVGIG (reference sequence). The CDR3 sequence: CAWGIAGGQETQYF. The CDR3 DNA follows: TGTGCCTGGGGGATAGCGGGAGGGCAAGAGACCCAGTACTTC.

This chain uses TRBV20-1 with TRBJ2-1; tentatively, D is TRBD1 (5 bases). Germline V gene lookup returns CDR1 DFQATT and CDR2 SNEGSKA (reference sequence). This CDR3 has 14 residues. Between the trimmed V and J ends, which lost 0 bases and 5 bases, there was a span of 11 bases. The CDR3 here is CSARDPRGHNEQFF. In DNA form, the CDR3 reads TGCAGTGCTAGAGATCCAAGGGGCCACAATGAGCAGTTCTTC.